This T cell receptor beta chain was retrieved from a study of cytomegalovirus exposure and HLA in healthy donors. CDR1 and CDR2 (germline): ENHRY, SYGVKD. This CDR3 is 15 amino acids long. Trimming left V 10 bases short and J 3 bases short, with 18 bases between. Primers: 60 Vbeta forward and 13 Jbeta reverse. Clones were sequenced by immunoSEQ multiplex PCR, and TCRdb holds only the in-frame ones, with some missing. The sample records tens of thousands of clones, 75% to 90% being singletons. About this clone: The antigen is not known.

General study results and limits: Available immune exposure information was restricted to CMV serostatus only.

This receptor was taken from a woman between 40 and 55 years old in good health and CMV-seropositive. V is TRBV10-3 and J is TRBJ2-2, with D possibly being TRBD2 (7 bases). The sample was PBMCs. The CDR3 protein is CATKGGDGDTGELFF. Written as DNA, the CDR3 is TGTGCCACCAAGGGGGGGGACGGTGACACCGGGGAGCTGTTTTTT.